This T cell receptor (beta chain) stems from a study of shared clonotypes between healthy human individuals. Generated by immunoSEQ multiplex PCR, the TCRdb table keeps only in-frame clones and is missing some. The sample lists about 1,500,000 clones; 95% to 97% were seen once. In the CD4+ fraction, cells were divided into CD45RA+ naive and CD45RA-negative memory subsets. The CDR3 contains 14 residues. V was pared by 0 bases and J by 10 bases, with 15 bases between. Per germline, CDR1 SGDLS and CDR2 YYNGEE. This TCR was recovered from a man in his thirties or forties in good health. The sample was naive CD4+ T cells sorted from blood. This sample's subset: CD45RA+ positively selected. The gene calls are TRBV9 and TRBJ2-3, with unresolved D. CDR3 sequence reads: CASSVGADQWAQYF. The CDR3 region has the DNA TGTGCCAGCAGCGTAGGCGCAGACCAGTGGGCGCAGTATTTT.